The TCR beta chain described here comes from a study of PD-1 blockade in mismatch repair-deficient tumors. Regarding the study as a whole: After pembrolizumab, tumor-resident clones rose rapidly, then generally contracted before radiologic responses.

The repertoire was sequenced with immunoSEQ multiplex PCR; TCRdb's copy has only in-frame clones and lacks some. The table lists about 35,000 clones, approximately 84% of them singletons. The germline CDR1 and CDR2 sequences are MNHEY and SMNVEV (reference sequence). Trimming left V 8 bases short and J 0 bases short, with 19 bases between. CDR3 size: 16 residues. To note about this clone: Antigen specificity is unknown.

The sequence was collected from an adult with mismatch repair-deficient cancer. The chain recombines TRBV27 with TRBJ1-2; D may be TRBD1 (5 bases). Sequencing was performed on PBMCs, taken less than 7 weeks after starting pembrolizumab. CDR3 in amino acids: CASLPGRQRTNYGYTF. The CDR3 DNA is TGTGCCAGCCTTCCGGGCCGACAGAGAACTAACTATGGCTACACCTTC.